These 27 T cell receptor beta chains were all obtained from the same sample, sequenced in a study of blood T cells in healthy people across ages. Sample-barcoded 5' priming and a J-beta primer mix drove a second PCR of roughly 6 to 12 cycles. TCRdb recomputed calls from the 5' RACE reads with MiXCR, one row per CDR3 protein. The data show fewer than 950,000 distinct CDR3 sequences, 30% to 45% seen once. Sequenced material: blood. These receptors originate from a man aged 18-30 years in good health.

Concerning this clonotype itself: A much bigger clone sits one base away, suggesting this may be a read error. The V call is TRBV4-3, the J call TRBJ2-1; 7 bases align to TRBD2. CDR1 is LGHNA and CDR2 is YSLEER in the germline V gene. The CDR3 loop spans 15 amino acids. The J segment lost 13 bases and the V segment lost 1 base, leaving 13 bases of the junction unmatched. The DNA for the CDR3 is TGCGCCAGCAGCCAAGGCCTAGCGGCTGAAGAGACCCAGTTCTTC. This gives the protein CASSQGLAAEETQFF.

This chain joins TRBV4-1 and TRBJ2-5; 9 bases agree with TRBD1. The end of the DNA fits TRBJ2-7 better, so the J call may be wrong. This CDR3 spans 16 amino acids. Germline V gene data show CDR1 as MGHRA and CDR2 as YSYEKL. The CDR3 DNA is TGCGCCAGCAGCCAAAATCCGGGACAGGGTGTAAGCGAGCAGTACTTC. Its protein product is CASSQNPGQGVSEQYF.

This sequence joins TRBV6-5 and TRBJ1-5, with D uncertain. V was pared by 6 bases and J by 4 bases, with 10 bases between. Per the germline V gene, CDR1 is MNHEY and CDR2 is SVGAGI. This CDR3 is built from 13 residues. CDR3 protein: CASRAHINQPQHF. CDR3 bases: TGTGCCAGCAGAGCGCACATTAATCAGCCCCAGCATTTT.

The count of this clonotype is one. This clone may be a read error of a much larger clone one base away. The V gene is TRBV29-1, the J gene TRBJ2-1; 8 bases match TRBD1. Germline CDR1 reads SQVTM; CDR2 reads ANQGSEA. V shed 0 bases, J shed 10 bases, and the junction held 5 bases outside the gene matches. The CDR3 covers 13 residues. The CDR3 sequence is CSVEEVAGGEQFF. The CDR3 DNA reads TGCAGCGTTGAAGAAGTTGCAGGGGGCGAGCAGTTCTTC.

This clonotype came up a few times. This chain links TRBV29-1 with TRBJ2-2, with D possibly called TRBD1 or TRBD2 (5 bases each). Trimming removed 8 bases from V and 0 bases from J, with 19 bases in between. Germline lookup yields CDR1 SQVTM and CDR2 ANQGSEA. This CDR3 is built from 16 residues. The CDR3 reads CSTFIPGPTNTGELFF. In DNA, the CDR3 is TGCAGCACCTTCATCCCGGGACCCACGAACACCGGGGAGCTGTTTTTT.

Concerning this clonotype: An end of the junction differs from the germline gene, which may be a read error. The chain combines TRBV7-3 with TRBJ1-1; possible D gene TRBD1, 5 bases. In germline, CDR1 is SGHTA, CDR2 FQGTGA. The CDR3 contains 14 residues. CDR3 loop: CTSSQVARDTEAFF. The CDR3 DNA reads TGTACCAGCAGCCAGGTCGCCAGGGACACTGAAGCTTTCTTT.

This clonotype was seen more than once but under ten times. This chain uses TRBV4-1 with TRBJ2-3; possibly TRBD1 for D (6 bases). Between the trimmed V and J ends, which lost 2 bases and 0 bases, there was a span of 12 bases. CDR3 length equals 16 residues. Germline CDR1 MGHRA, CDR2 YSYEKL. The CDR3 protein is CASSQPPGQSTDTQYF. Written as DNA, the CDR3 is TGCGCCAGCAGCCAACCCCCGGGACAAAGCACAGATACGCAGTATTTT.

The genes are TRBV15 and TRBJ1-4, with 9 nucleotides matching TRBD1. This CDR3 spans 15 amino acids. Germline loops: CDR1 LNHNV, CDR2 YYDKDF (reference sequence). With V trimmed by 6 bases and J by 5 bases, 7 bases remained unmatched. The CDR3 is CATRDVGTGNEKLFF. The CDR3, as DNA: TGTGCCACCAGGGACGTGGGGACAGGGAATGAAAAACTGTTTTTT.

Regarding this clonotype: A read error may be the cause here, since a much bigger clone is one base away. The chain links TRBV7-2 to TRBJ2-1; 7 bases align to TRBD2. This CDR3 has 15 amino acids. Germline V gene lookup returns CDR1 SGHTA and CDR2 FQGNSA. V was pared by 8 bases and J by 9 bases, with 16 bases of the junction left unmatched. The CDR3 DNA reads TGTGCCAGCCCTAAATCGGCGGGGGAGAACATTGAGCAGTTCTTC. Its translation: CASPKSAGENIEQFF.

The chain carries TRBV5-1 and TRBJ2-1, with 12 bases matching TRBD2. Trimming took 4 bases from V and 6 from J; bases not matched to a gene: 5. This CDR3 has 15 amino acids. Per germline, CDR1 SGHRS and CDR2 YFSETQ. The CDR3 protein is CASSRTSGASNEQFF. CDR3 DNA sequence: TGCGCCAGCAGCCGGACTAGCGGGGCCTCCAATGAGCAGTTCTTC.

This clonotype was detected many times. This chain uses TRBV12-3 or TRBV12-4 with TRBJ1-2; D call uncertain. V was shortened by 3 bases and J by 13 bases, with 9 bases between the two germline ends. The CDR3 loop spans 10 amino acids. CDR3 protein: CASSFSSVTF. The CDR3 coding sequence is TGTGCCAGCAGTTTTAGTTCGGTCACCTTC.

J is TRBJ1-5 and V is TRBV20-1, with D possibly being TRBD1 (5 bases). Trimming stripped 4 bases from V and 4 bases from J, with 11 bases between. The CDR3 is made up of 13 amino acids. Germline loops: CDR1 DFQATT, CDR2 SNEGSKA (reference sequence). CDR3 in amino acids: CSAKDNINQPQHF. The DNA for the CDR3 is TGCAGTGCTAAGGACAATATTAATCAGCCCCAGCATTTT.

The V and J genes are TRBV6-2 or TRBV6-3 and TRBJ2-7; no reliable D call. Germline loops: CDR1 MNHEY, CDR2 SVGEGT. This CDR3 spans 13 amino acids. Trimming stripped 7 bases from V and 3 bases from J, with 13 bases between. The chain's CDR3 is CASTRGRSYEQYF. The CDR3 coding sequence is TGTGCCAGCACCAGAGGACGGAGCTACGAGCAGTACTTC.

The CDR3 protein is CSVVHFEQYF. The CDR3 DNA reads TGCAGCGTTGTACATTTTGAGCAGTACTTC. The chain has TRBV29-1 and TRBJ2-5; unclear D gene. CDR3 size: 10 residues. The V gene lost 4 bases and the J gene lost 11 bases, with 11 bases spanning the gap. Germline V CDR1 and CDR2: SQVTM, ANQGSEA.

The genes are TRBV20-1 and TRBJ2-1, with 7 bases aligning to TRBD1. The CDR3 spans 11 residues. CDR1 and CDR2 from the germline V gene are DFQATT and SNEGSKA (reference sequence). The junction had 2 bases not matched to a gene; V was cut back by 5 bases and J by 7 bases. In DNA, the CDR3 is TGCAGTGCTGGGGACAGAAATGAGCAGTTCTTC. Its translation: CSAGDRNEQFF.

A word on this clonotype: This may stem from a read error, because a much larger clone lies one nucleotide away. The CDR3 loop reads CASSWVQGNTEAFF. CDR3 bases: TGCGCCAGCAGCTGGGTACAGGGAAACACTGAAGCTTTCTTT. This chain connects TRBV5-1 to TRBJ1-1, with D tentatively TRBD1 (6 bases). Per the germline V gene, CDR1 is SGHRS and CDR2 is YFSETQ. V lost 3 bases to trimming and J lost 2 bases, with 11 bases between them. CDR3 length: 14 amino acids. The variable domain in full, completed from reference TRBV5-1 and TRBJ1-1, reads KAGVTQTPRYLIKTRGQQVTLSCSPISGHRSVSWYQQTPGQGLQFLFEYFSETQRNKGNFPGRFSGRQFSNSRSEMNVSTLELGDSALYLCASSWVQGNTEAFFGQGTRLTVV.

In its sample, this clonotype was seen a few times. The chain uses TRBV2 and TRBJ2-1, with a possible D match to TRBD2 (6 bases). The germline gives CDR1 SNHLY, CDR2 FYNNEI. CDR3 length equals 15 residues. The germline V and J ends were trimmed by 4 bases and 3 bases, with 13 bases remaining between them. The CDR3 region is CASSALGGVYNEQFF. The CDR3 nucleotides are TGTGCCAGCAGTGCTTTAGGAGGGGTCTACAATGAGCAGTTCTTC.

With regard to this clonotype: This could be a read error, since a much larger clone is one nucleotide away. This sequence joins TRBV11-2 and TRBJ2-1, with D perhaps TRBD1 or TRBD2 (6 bases each). The CDR3 totals 16 residues. The V gene's germline CDR1 is SGHAT and CDR2 FQNNGV. Trimming pared 0 bases from V and 2 bases from J, leaving 11 bases between. The CDR3 loop is CASSLDEGGTYNEQFF. In nucleotides, the CDR3 is TGTGCCAGCAGCTTAGATGAAGGGGGGACCTACAATGAGCAGTTCTTC.

The rearrangement links TRBV7-9 to TRBJ1-6; D perhaps matches TRBD1 (6 bases). Trimming stripped 7 bases from V and 6 bases from J, with 16 bases between. CDR3 length: 15 residues. Looked up from germline, CDR1 is SEHNR and CDR2 is FQNEAQ (reference sequence). The CDR3 region is CASIRTAASNSPLHF. The CDR3 DNA reads as TGTGCCAGCATCCGGACAGCCGCCTCTAATTCACCCCTCCACTTT. Together with reference TRBV7-9 and TRBJ1-6, the CDR3 gives the full variable domain: DTGVSQNPRHKITKRGQNVTFRCDPISEHNRLYWYRQTLGQGPEFLTYFQNEAQLEKSRLLSDRFSAERPKGSFSTLEIQRTEQGDSAMYLCASIRTAASNSPLHFGNGTRLTVT.

As DNA, the CDR3 is TGCAGCGTTGAAGCGGCGGTCCCGACAAGGGATACGCAGTATTTT. This sequence encodes CSVEAAVPTRDTQYF. The chain recombines TRBV29-1 with TRBJ2-3; D remains unclear. Germline CDR1 SQVTM, CDR2 ANQGSEA. V lost 1 base and J lost 6, with 17 bases in between. The CDR3 extends over 15 amino acids.

This clonotype was picked up one time. The V and J genes are TRBV7-8 and TRBJ2-1, with a tentative D call TRBD2 (5 bases). V was pared by 5 bases and J by 0 bases, with 17 bases between. There are 17 residues in the CDR3. In germline, CDR1 is SGHVS, CDR2 FQNEAQ. The CDR3 DNA reads as TGTGCCAGCAGCCCGAGGAGGCCCTGGAGCTCCTACAATGAGCAGTTCTTC. It is translated as CASSPRRPWSSYNEQFF.

The chain carries TRBV5-1 and TRBJ2-2; unclear D gene. Deletions cut 0 bases from V and 1 base from J, with 10 bases between. The CDR3 is 16 residues long. Per germline, CDR1 SGHRS and CDR2 YFSETQ. The CDR3 spells CASSLAPERNTGELFF. The CDR3 bases are TGCGCCAGCAGCTTGGCACCAGAGAGGAACACCGGGGAGCTGTTTTTT.

CDR3 residues: CASSPADRGLGDEQFF. The CDR3 bases are TGTGCCAGCAGTCCCGCGGACAGGGGACTTGGAGATGAGCAGTTCTTC. The V and J genes are TRBV12-3 or TRBV12-4 and TRBJ2-1, with 9 bases that match TRBD1. The V and J ends lost 5 bases and 8 bases, in that order; junction bases with no gene match: 13. The CDR3 is 16 residues long.

This clonotype was picked up a small number of times. The chain couples TRBV6-2 or TRBV6-3 to TRBJ1-5, with unresolved D. This CDR3 has 12 amino acids. Germline CDR1 and CDR2: MNHEY and SVGEGT. V lost 2 bases to trimming and J lost 7 bases, with 6 bases between them. CDR3 protein: CASSYRWQPQHF. The CDR3 DNA sequence: TGTGCCAGCAGTTACCGGTGGCAGCCCCAGCATTTT.

The J gene is TRBJ1-6, the V gene TRBV4-3, with TRBD1 as a possible D gene (6 bases). Between the trimmed V and J ends, which lost 2 bases and 6 bases, there was a span of 14 bases. Germline V gene data show CDR1 as LGHNA and CDR2 as YSLEER. The CDR3 has 16 residues. CDR3 region: CASSQLAGALNSPLHF. CDR3 bases: TGCGCCAGCAGCCAACTAGCGGGGGCGCTTAATTCACCCCTCCACTTT.

Only a few counts were recorded for this clonotype. The chain links TRBV7-2 to TRBJ1-4; TRBD1 agrees at 7 bases. The CDR3 is made up of 17 amino acids. Germline lookup yields CDR1 SGHTA and CDR2 FQGNSA. Trimming cost V 4 bases and J 6 bases; bases outside gene matches: 14. CDR3 coding DNA: TGTGCCAGCAGCTCGCCCCAAGAGGGGGCGCGGGATGAAAAACTGTTTTTT. This codes for CASSSPQEGARDEKLFF.

This clonotype has only a few counts. The chain has TRBV20-1 and TRBJ2-5; TRBD2 matches at 15 bases. This CDR3 spans 17 amino acids. Germline lookup yields CDR1 DFQATT and CDR2 SNEGSKA (reference sequence). With 3 bases clipped from V and 2 bases from J, the junction kept 7 bases outside the gene matches. CDR3 bases: TGCAGTGCTAGCGGACTAGCGGGGGGGCAACTACAAGAGACCCAGTACTTC. Translation: CSASGLAGGQLQETQYF.